What follows are 15 T cell receptor beta chains derived from one specimen sequenced in a study of cytotoxic CD8 clonotypes in ibrutinib-treated CLL. TCRdb keeps only in-frame clones here, not all; method: immunoSEQ multiplex PCR. The data show 150,000 to 200,000 clones, about 88% seen once. The source was PBMCs, collected at disease progression, from a patient treated with ibrutinib. These receptors all come from a human donor with chronic lymphocytic leukemia.

The chain recombines TRBV19 with TRBJ2-3; TRBD1 is a possible D gene (7 bases). Trimming cost V 5 bases and J 3 bases, with 9 bases left between them. CDR1 is LNHDA and CDR2 is SQIVND in the germline V gene (reference sequence). The CDR3 spans 13 residues. The CDR3 region has the DNA TGTGCCAGTAGTGCGGGACAGACAGATACGCAGTATTTT. This gives the protein CASSAGQTDTQYF. The whole variable domain, filled in from reference TRBV19 and TRBJ2-3, reads DGGITQSPKYLFRKEGQNVTLSCEQNLNHDAMYWYRQDPGQGLRLIYYSQIVNDFQKGDIAEGYSVSREKKESFPLTVTSAQKNPTAFYLCASSAGQTDTQYFGPGTRLTVL.

The rearrangement links TRBV10-3 to TRBJ1-1, with D uncertain. This CDR3 region has 14 residues. V was cut by 3 bases and J by 4 bases, with 12 bases left in between. The germline V gene encodes CDR1 ENHRY and CDR2 SYGVKD. CDR3: CAISEGQMGTEAFF. CDR3 nucleotide sequence: TGTGCCATCAGTGAAGGCCAAATGGGCACTGAAGCTTTCTTT.

The J gene is TRBJ1-5, the V gene TRBV28; 10 nucleotides line up with TRBD1. Germline loops: CDR1 MDHEN, CDR2 SYDVKM. The CDR3 contains 16 residues. Germline trimming cut 6 bases from V and 4 bases from J; bases unmatched to any gene: 9. The CDR3 DNA reads TGTGCCAGCAGAGACAGGGGGCGCGGATCAAATCAGCCCCAGCATTTT. Its translation is CASRDRGRGSNQPQHF.

CDR3: CSAETYNEQFF. CDR3 coding DNA: TGCAGTGCCGAAACGTACAATGAGCAGTTCTTC. This sequence joins TRBV20-1 and TRBJ2-1; D remains ambiguous. V dropped 6 bases and J dropped 4 bases, with 7 bases sitting between them. Germline V gene sequence: CDR1 DFQATT, CDR2 SNEGSKA (reference sequence). The CDR3 is made up of 11 amino acids.

This clone has just one count. The chain recombines TRBV15 with TRBJ2-7, with unresolved D. The CDR3 is 12 amino acids. Per germline, CDR1 LNHNV and CDR2 YYDKDF (reference sequence). V lost 0 bases and J lost 4, with 4 bases in between. As DNA, the CDR3 is TGTGCCACCAGCAGAGAGGGTTACGAGCAGTACTTC. Its protein is CATSREGYEQYF.

The rearrangement joins TRBV6-6 to TRBJ2-1; tentatively, D is TRBD2 (7 bases). With 11 bases removed from V and 1 base from J, the gap between germline ends came to 18 bases. The germline V gene encodes CDR1 MNHNY and CDR2 SVGAGI (reference sequence). The CDR3 runs to 15 residues. The DNA for the CDR3 is TGTGCCGCCTCGAGGGGGGGCAGATCCTACAATGAGCAGTTCTTC. Translation gives CAASRGGRSYNEQFF.

This chain uses TRBV7-9 with TRBJ1-1, with 8 nucleotides matching TRBD1. J gave up 1 base and V 5 bases, and 3 bases lay outside the gene matches. The CDR3 is 14 residues long. The germline V gene encodes CDR1 SEHNR and CDR2 FQNEAQ (reference sequence). The CDR3 here is CASSPGQENTEAFF. In nucleotides, the CDR3 is TGTGCCAGCAGCCCGGGACAGGAGAACACTGAAGCTTTCTTT.

This clone was found a few times. This chain links TRBV7-9 with TRBJ2-7, with unresolved D. The germline V and J ends were trimmed by 4 bases and 0 bases, with 10 bases remaining between them. There are 14 residues in the CDR3. The germline gives CDR1 SEHNR, CDR2 FQNEAQ (reference sequence). This CDR3 reads CASSSPLGSYEQYF. Here the CDR3 DNA reads TGTGCCAGCAGCTCCCCCCTTGGCTCCTACGAGCAGTACTTC.

This chain links TRBV7-8 with TRBJ2-7; no firm D call. V shed 5 bases and J shed 6 bases, with 8 bases lying between them. Germline CDR1 is SGHVS and CDR2 is FQNEAQ. The CDR3 contains 11 residues. In nucleotides, the CDR3 is TGTGCCAGCAGCCCTCCCGGCGAGCAGTACTTC. This translates into CASSPPGEQYF.

The V gene is TRBV6-1, the J gene TRBJ2-1; 7 positions match TRBD1. Germline V gives CDR1 MNHNS, CDR2 SASEGT. The CDR3 is 15 residues long. The V segment lost 3 bases and the J segment 8 bases; nucleotides outside the gene matches: 10. CDR3: CASSERDSQFYEQFF. In DNA, the CDR3 is TGTGCCAGCAGTGAGAGGGACAGTCAATTTTATGAGCAGTTCTTC.

V gene TRBV5-4 combines with J gene TRBJ2-3; 7 bases are shared with TRBD1. V dropped 4 bases and J dropped 0; count of bases not matched to a gene: 2. Germline lookup yields CDR1 SGHNT and CDR2 YYREEE (reference sequence). The CDR3 totals 14 residues. CDR3 region: CASSTDRSTDTQYF. In nucleotides, the CDR3 is TGTGCCAGCAGCACGGACAGGAGCACAGATACGCAGTATTTT.

The chain links TRBV10-1 to TRBJ2-7, with D unclear. The CDR3 is made up of 18 amino acids. V was shortened by 0 bases and J by 2 bases, with 20 bases between the two germline ends. Looked up from germline, CDR1 is WNHNN and CDR2 is SYGVQD (reference sequence). The CDR3 nucleotides are TGCGCCAGCAGTGAGTCCATCCGGTCAGACGTCCGGCCCTACGAGCAGTACTTC. Protein sequence: CASSESIRSDVRPYEQYF.

The chain has TRBV6-5 and TRBJ2-7; perhaps TRBD2 as D (6 bases). Trimming removed 0 bases from V and 3 bases from J, with 12 bases in between. Germline assignment: CDR1 MNHEY and CDR2 SVGAGI. CDR3 size: 15 residues. The CDR3 loop is CASSYSLGSFYEQYF. The CDR3 coding sequence is TGTGCCAGCAGTTACTCGCTCGGGAGCTTCTACGAGCAGTACTTC.

This rearrangement joins TRBV4-2 to TRBJ2-1, with a weak D call TRBD2 (6 bases). The germline V gene encodes CDR1 LGHNA and CDR2 YNFKEQ. V was clipped by 4 bases and J by 7 bases, with 26 bases between them. The CDR3 has 18 amino acids. DNA for the CDR3: TGTGCCAGCAGCCCCAAACCCCCTTTAGAGCGGGCCATGAATGAGCAGTTCTTC. It translates to CASSPKPPLERAMNEQFF.

The V gene is TRBV29-1, the J gene TRBJ2-3; possibly TRBD2 for D (6 bases). V gave up 7 bases and J gave up 0 bases, with 11 bases separating them. The V gene's germline CDR1 is SQVTM and CDR2 ANQGSEA. The CDR3 sequence is 13 residues long. CDR3 sequence (DNA): TGCAGCGAGTTGGGGGGAAGCACAGATACGCAGTATTTT. Amino acid sequence: CSELGGSTDTQYF.